This TCR beta chain was observed in a study of T cells in Graves' hyperthyroidism and ophthalmopathy. Study-wide results and caveats: With a median lead of approximately six months before onset, the model predicted ophthalmopathy. Researchers report that a 13 V-J model separated ophthalmopathy from stable hyperthyroidism.

Thyroid ultrasound and orbital computed tomography, with clinical symptoms and serum thyroxine and TRAb, informed diagnoses. With respect to this clonotype: The antigen remains unidentified. The junction does not match germline at one end; this may be a read error.

In germline, CDR1 is SEHNR, CDR2 FQNEAQ (reference sequence). The CDR3 runs 12 residues. Amplification targeted TCR beta CDR3 regions from RNA transcripts. A set of HTBI primers served as the primers for a first-round RT-PCR of the TCR CDR3. TCRdb reanalysed the multiplex PCR reads using MiXCR and keeps one entry per CDR3 protein. The table has about 290,000 distinct CDR3 sequences, approximately 13% seen once. The sequence was collected from a woman aged 40-49 years with Graves' hyperthyroidism. Material: blood. V gene TRBV7-9 combines with J gene TRBJ1-1, with TRBD1 matching over 7 bases. Here the CDR3 reads CGSSLQGTEAFF. In DNA form, the CDR3 reads TGTGGCAGCAGCTTACAGGGGACCGAAGCTTTCTTT.